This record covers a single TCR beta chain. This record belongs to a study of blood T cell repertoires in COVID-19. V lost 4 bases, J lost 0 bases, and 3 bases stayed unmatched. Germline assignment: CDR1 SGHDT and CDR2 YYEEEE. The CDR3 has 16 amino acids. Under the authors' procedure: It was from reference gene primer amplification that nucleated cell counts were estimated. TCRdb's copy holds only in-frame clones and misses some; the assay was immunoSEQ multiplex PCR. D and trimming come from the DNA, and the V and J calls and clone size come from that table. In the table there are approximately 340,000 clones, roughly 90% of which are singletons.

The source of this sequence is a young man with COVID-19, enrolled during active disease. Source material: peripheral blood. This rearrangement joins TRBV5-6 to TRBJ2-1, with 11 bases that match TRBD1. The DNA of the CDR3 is TGTGCCAGCAGCCCTGGGACAGGGGGCTCCTACAATGAGCAGTTCTTC. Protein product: CASSPGTGGSYNEQFF.